This TCR beta chain was found in a study of Ad26.COV2.S vaccination and SARS-CoV-2 variants. Study in general: Once, or twice with 56 days between doses, Ad26.COV2.S was given intramuscularly. Study-level findings and limits: Researchers reported similar non-spike TCR breadth in vaccine and placebo recipients.

The treatment was: about 20 received Ad26.COV2.S at low or high dose, single or two shots; roughly 5 received placebo; per-sample allocation not given. Following the first vaccine or placebo injection, samples were taken on day 63. The assay was immunoSEQ multiplex PCR, and TCRdb's table has in-frame clones only and misses some. Counted here are 350,000 to 500,000 clones, roughly 90% occurring once; the ten biggest clones make up 12%. This CDR3 has 15 residues. Germline V CDR1 and CDR2: SQVTM, ANQGSEA. Germline trimming cut 3 bases from V and 3 bases from J; bases unmatched to any gene: 4. Details on this clone: Antigen: not known.

Sequencing was performed on peripheral blood, taken in a trial of Ad26.COV2.S vaccine versus placebo. The receptor was isolated from a person between 18 and 60 years old who received the Ad26.COV2.S COVID-19 vaccine or a placebo. The chain recombines TRBV29-1 with TRBJ2-7, with 14 bases that match TRBD2. This CDR3 is CSVEGTSGGYYEQYF. The CDR3, as DNA: TGCAGCGTTGAGGGGACTAGCGGGGGATACTACGAGCAGTACTTC.